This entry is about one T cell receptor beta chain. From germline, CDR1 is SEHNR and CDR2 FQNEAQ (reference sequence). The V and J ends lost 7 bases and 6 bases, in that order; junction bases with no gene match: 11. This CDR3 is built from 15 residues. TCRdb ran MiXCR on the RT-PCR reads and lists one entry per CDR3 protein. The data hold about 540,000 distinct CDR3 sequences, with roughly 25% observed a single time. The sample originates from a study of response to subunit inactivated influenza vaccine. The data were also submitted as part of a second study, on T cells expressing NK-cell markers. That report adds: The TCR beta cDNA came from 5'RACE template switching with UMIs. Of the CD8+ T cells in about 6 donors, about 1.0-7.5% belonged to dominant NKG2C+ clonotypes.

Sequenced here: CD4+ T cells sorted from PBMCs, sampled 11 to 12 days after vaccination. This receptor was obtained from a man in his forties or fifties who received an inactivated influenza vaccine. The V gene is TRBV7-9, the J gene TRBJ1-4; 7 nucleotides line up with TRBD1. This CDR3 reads CASTYRGDADEKLFF. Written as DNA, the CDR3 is TGTGCCAGCACCTACAGGGGAGATGCTGATGAAAAACTGTTTTTT.